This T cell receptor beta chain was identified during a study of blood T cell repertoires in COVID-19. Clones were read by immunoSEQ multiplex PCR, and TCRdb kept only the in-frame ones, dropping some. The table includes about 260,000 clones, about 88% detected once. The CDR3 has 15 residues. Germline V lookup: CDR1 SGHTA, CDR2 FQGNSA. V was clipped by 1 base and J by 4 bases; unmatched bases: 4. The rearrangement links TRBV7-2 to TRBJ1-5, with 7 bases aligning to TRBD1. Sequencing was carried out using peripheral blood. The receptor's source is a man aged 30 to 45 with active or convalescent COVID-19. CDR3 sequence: CASSLEGAGNQPQHF. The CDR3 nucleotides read TGTGCCAGCAGCTTAGAGGGGGCGGGGAATCAGCCCCAGCATTTT.